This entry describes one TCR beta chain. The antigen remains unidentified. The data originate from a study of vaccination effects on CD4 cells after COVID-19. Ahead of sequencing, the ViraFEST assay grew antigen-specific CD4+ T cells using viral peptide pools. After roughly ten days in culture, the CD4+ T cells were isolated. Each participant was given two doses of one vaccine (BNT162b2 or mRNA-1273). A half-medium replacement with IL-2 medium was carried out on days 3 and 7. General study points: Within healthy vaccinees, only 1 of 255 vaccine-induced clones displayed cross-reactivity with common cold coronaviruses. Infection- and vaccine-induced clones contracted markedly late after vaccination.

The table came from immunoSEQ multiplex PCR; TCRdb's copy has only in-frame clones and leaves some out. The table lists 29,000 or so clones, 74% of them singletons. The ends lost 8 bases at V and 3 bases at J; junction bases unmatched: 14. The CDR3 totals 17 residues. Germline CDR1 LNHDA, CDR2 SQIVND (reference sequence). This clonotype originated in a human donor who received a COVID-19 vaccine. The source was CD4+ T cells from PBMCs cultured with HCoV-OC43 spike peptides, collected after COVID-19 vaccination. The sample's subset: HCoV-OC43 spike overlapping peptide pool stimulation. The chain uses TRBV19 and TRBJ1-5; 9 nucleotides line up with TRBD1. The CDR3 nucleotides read TGTGCCAGTCGCCCCAACCTCGACAGGGGGGTCAATCAGCCCCAGCATTTT. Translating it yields CASRPNLDRGVNQPQHF. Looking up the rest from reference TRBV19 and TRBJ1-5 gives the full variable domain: DGGITQSPKYLFRKEGQNVTLSCEQNLNHDAMYWYRQDPGQGLRLIYYSQIVNDFQKGDIAEGYSVSREKKESFPLTVTSAQKNPTAFYLCASRPNLDRGVNQPQHFGDGTRLSIL.